This T cell receptor (beta chain) comes out of a study of cytomegalovirus exposure and HLA in healthy donors (dated by TCRdb to about 2017). Concerning the study at large: An earlier analysis of 587 of the donors reported about 280 Gb of sequence data and 95 million to 140 million unique TCR beta sequences obtained from 150 million to 200 million T cells. Along with the approximately 670-subject first cohort, a separate validation cohort of 120 different subjects was used. The genetic ancestry cluster associated with self-reported Caucasian donors included 80% to 90% of the 300 to 450 genotyped donors. An early release that covered approximately 600 HLA-typed donors contained about 300 gigabases of sequencing data and around 85 million unique TCR sequences. All discovery cohort repertoires had been generated on a single sequencing platform. To decide whether each TCR beta V gene segment behaved as functional or pseudogenic, an earlier analysis of fewer than 750 of the donors relied on high-throughput TCR beta sequencing. Roughly 5 DR-DQ haplotypes were handled as single units for association and clustering, since linkage in the cohort was strong. The study was designed to test whether signatures of past pathogen exposure could be identified by cataloging public T cell receptors. Among about 410 genotyped donors of the cohort, an average of roughly 230,000 unique TCR beta nucleotide sequences was sequenced per donor, of which 15% to 20% were non-productive. In a later analysis, previously published TCR beta repertoires from 550 to 700 donors were re-analyzed and high-resolution HLA genotyping was added so that TCR occurrence patterns could be studied. Rather than using new phenotypic data, the later analysis identified candidate immune exposures from TCR beta sequences and from how often those sequences occurred across donors. In a later genetic analysis, genome-wide SNP genotypes for about three fifths of the 666 donors were used, and that subset was treated as a discovery cohort. The number of donors typed differed by locus, with roughly 629-640 for A, B, C, DRB1 and DQB1, approximately 500 for DQA1, about 610 for DPA1, and some 450 for DPB1. HLA typing included class I and class II loci at four-digit resolution. Alongside the repertoire data, information on donor age, sex, ethnicity and CMV serostatus was compiled. To predict cytomegalovirus infection status, the study brought together high-throughput TCR immunosequencing, statistical association of individual TCRs with disease status, and machine learning. The study used immunosequencing to profile the T cell repertoires of about 670 subjects and linked those repertoires to cytomegalovirus serostatus.

Reading from cysteine to phenylalanine, the CDR3 counts 12 amino acids. Only the CDR3 part of the read is kept: 36 bases, read in frame from the first base. V loses 5 bases, J loses 1 base, and the germline ends lie 9 bases apart. Based on the germline V gene (reference sequence), the CDR1 and CDR2 sequences are GTSNPN and SVGIG. The cohort consisted of 666 healthy bone marrow donors. At the time of sampling, every cohort member was nominally healthy, though immune exposures that went unrecorded were likely present. The donor tested CMV seropositive and was one of the 289 seropositive cohort members. A peripheral blood sample was provided by each donor, and peripheral blood mononuclear cells were used for TCR beta sequencing. The Qiagen DNeasy Blood Extraction Kit was used to extract genomic DNA from the blood cell samples. Note on this clone: It has no known antigen specificity. Qualities for individual bases were not recorded, and no much larger clone is one base off.

The paper as a whole reports these results and caveats: Strong co-occurrence of HLA alleles, especially DR and DQ, made assigning TCR associations to individual alleles difficult. Most CMV-associated TCR beta chains appeared to be HLA-restricted in a later analysis, and the HLA associations seemed to be driven largely by CMV exposure. In the study, roughly 160 TCR beta chains were listed as associated with cytomegalovirus. In vitro tests confirmed that three of the cytomegalovirus-associated TCR beta chains recognize cytomegalovirus antigens. In a later analysis, HLA-associated TCR beta chains were found to be more clonally expanded and to have lower generation probabilities than equally common non-associated chains. Roughly uniform sequencing depth across donors was assumed in presence/absence analyses, although this assumption may not hold. Because some donors lacked HLA typing at each locus, the association tests relied only on the typed subset. The authors suggested that the approach could potentially be extended to other disease states and immunological phenotypes. Some IMGT-functional V segments, including TRBV6-2 and TRBV6-3, could not be distinguished by the 87-base-pair reads and were therefore excluded. Specific HLA alleles were associated with 15,000 to 20,000 TCR beta sequences at a false discovery rate of 0.05 in a later analysis. In a later analysis, TCR association rates were found to vary across HLA loci, with the most associated TCRs seen for DRB1 alleles and the fewest for HLA-C alleles. A further reported finding was that TCR beta sequences accurately predicted the HLA-A and HLA-B alleles for most subjects in the first cohort. The classifier was reported to diagnose cytomegalovirus status with high specificity and sensitivity in both the original and validation cohorts. V-gene and J-gene trimming of TCR beta chains was associated with a missense DCLRE1C variant in a later genetic analysis, and the association was replicated in an independent cohort. Several of the top co-occurrence clusters appeared to be linked to parvovirus B19, influenza, CMV and Epstein-Barr virus, according to a later analysis. In an earlier analysis of about 600 of the donors, most TCR beta V segments appeared in productive rearrangements about 87% or about 30% of the time, broadly matching IMGT annotations. A cluster of highly shared sequence variants was judged likely to be a technical artifact of the sequencing pipeline. According to a later genetic analysis, donors in an Asian-associated ancestry cluster had fewer N-insertions in productive TCRs than the roughly 700-donor mean. Only TCR beta chains were sequenced in this cohort, and the absence of alpha or paired-chain data limited detectable features. For the cohort, immune exposure information was limited to CMV serostatus. Because counts were too low, some 16 rarely observed V segments, including chromosome 9 orphons, were excluded from the earlier analysis of fewer than 650 of the donors. Linkage disequilibrium might explain the correlated functional status among segregating V segments, but an unknown experimental factor could not be ruled out. While some public TCRs were present in many individuals, most TCR sequences turned up only very rarely across donors.

The library was built by means of the immunoSEQ multiplex PCR assay. The multiplex PCR relied on a mix of 60 forward primers for TCR Vbeta segments and 13 reverse primers for TCR Jbeta segments. The CDR3 region of rearranged TCR beta genes was amplified from genomic DNA by a multiplex PCR assay. On the Illumina HiSeq System, the amplified TCR beta libraries were sequenced as 87-base-pair reads. The original pipeline was this. Across the 670 or so repertoires, a later analysis counted tens of millions of unique TCR beta chains, some 11 million of which were shared by at least two donors. Raw reads were error-corrected and collapsed into unique sequences with a nearest-neighbor algorithm that merged closely related sequences to remove PCR and sequencing errors. CDR3 sequences were aligned to IMGT reference sequences to assign V, D and J gene segments. Each retained sequence needed at least a six-nucleotide match to both a V gene segment and a J gene segment. A rearrangement counted as productive if the CDR3 had no stop codons and remained in frame with V and J, and every other rearrangement counted as non-productive. CDR3 was defined according to IMGT convention as the region running from the second conserved V-encoded cysteine to the conserved J-encoded phenylalanine. The earlier analysis of about 590 of the donors excluded sequences that lacked an unambiguous match to a single V gene segment. An earlier analysis of some 500 of the donors classified V segments as functional when productive rearrangements were above 56.7% and as segregating when the standard deviation between donors was above 5%. A statistical classification framework was built for diagnosing cytomegalovirus status from the catalog of TCR beta chain sequences. A later analysis assigned V and J genes by comparing TCR nucleotide sequences with IMGT/GENE-DB human TR gene sequences. In a later analysis, CDR3 sequences and most-parsimonious VDJ recombination scenarios were assigned using the TCRdist pipeline. In a later analysis, every TCR beta chain was defined by the combination of its CDR3 amino acid sequence and its V-gene family, and reads without a unique V-gene family were dropped. As a way to deal with suspected cross-contamination and a sequencing artifact, a later analysis dropped approximately 570 nucleotide sequences that were highly shared and had low generation probability. In a later analysis, a clonal expansion index was calculated for each public chain from normalized within-repertoire ranks of inferred template counts. In a later analysis, generation probabilities were computed with a VDJ recombination model fitted to out-of-frame rearrangements, and the resulting probabilities were checked against IGoR. In a later analysis, TCR-TCR, TCR-HLA and TCR-CMV co-occurrence was scored with hypergeometric tests, and a repertoire-size bias correction was applied to TCR pairs. False discovery rates were estimated in a later analysis by permuting HLA or CMV assignments 20 times. In a later analysis, co-occurring TCRs were grouped using DBSCAN, with TCRdist sequence similarity added in when clustering inside HLA-allele-positive subsets. For co-occurrence clustering, repertoires with fewer than 30,000 or more than 120,000 public chains were excluded, along with about five repertoires with anomalous nucleotide sharing. The immuneACCESS repertoire file appears here via TCRdb, limited to in-frame rearrangements. These files lack a portion of the clones; in checked studies, under half of the deficit traces to unresolved V genes, and the cause of the others is not known. V and J calls and clone size are those listed in that table; D and trimming were worked out from the DNA. Across this sample there are under 200,000 clones, with 75% to 80% seen only once. The top ten clonotypes cover roughly 2.6% of the sample.

Sequencing was carried out using PBMCs. Recombination connected TRBV30 to TRBJ2-7; TRBD1 is a weak D gene call, 5 bases matching. This receptor was taken from a woman between 35 and 50 years old in good health and CMV-seropositive. The CDR3 protein: CAWDSYSYEQYF. The DNA reads TGTGCCTGGGACAGTTATTCCTACGAGCAGTACTTC.